The clone carrying this T cell receptor (beta chain) showed up just once. This specimen comes from a study of Tregs in tolerant kidney transplant recipients. Related graft donors supplied nonmyeloablative bone marrow transplants, and mixed chimerism was transient. Germline CDR1 is SNHLY and CDR2 is FYNNEI. V lost 10 bases and J lost 1, with 19 bases in between. The CDR3 totals 15 residues. TCRdb's table, derived via immunoSEQ multiplex PCR, lists solely in-frame clones and lacks some. In the table there are about 90,000 clones, approximately 94% of which are singletons. Sample: CD4+ T cells from blood (PBMCs), taken 12 months after the transplant. V and J are TRBV2 and TRBJ1-2; D uncertain. The TCR sequence derives from a human patient who received a combined kidney and bone marrow transplant. Some T cells may be transferred from the graft donor. The CDR3 sequence: CATPIRGISNYGYTF. CDR3 bases: TGTGCCACCCCGATCCGGGGTATCAGTAACTATGGCTACACCTTC.